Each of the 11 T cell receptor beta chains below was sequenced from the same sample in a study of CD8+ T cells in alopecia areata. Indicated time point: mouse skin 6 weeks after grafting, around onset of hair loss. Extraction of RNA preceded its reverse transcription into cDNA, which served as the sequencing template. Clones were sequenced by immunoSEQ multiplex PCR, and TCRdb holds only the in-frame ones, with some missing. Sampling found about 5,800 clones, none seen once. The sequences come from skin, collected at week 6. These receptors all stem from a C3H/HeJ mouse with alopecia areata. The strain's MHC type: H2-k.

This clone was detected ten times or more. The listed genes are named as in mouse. The CDR3 protein is CASRTPGQNSPLYF. The part of the CDR3 DNA that was read is TGTGCCAGCAGAACTCCGGGACAGAATTCGCCC. This chain links TRBV13-3 with TRBJ1-6; the match to TRBD1 covers 7 bases. The CDR3 goes on 3 residues after the read ends, and that part is filled in from the germline J gene. TRBJ1-6 is labeled an ORF, and its function is uncertain. V lost 5 bases and J lost 7; bases outside the gene matches: 6. Germline lookup yields CDR1 NNHDY and CDR2 SYVADS. CDR3 length: 14 residues.

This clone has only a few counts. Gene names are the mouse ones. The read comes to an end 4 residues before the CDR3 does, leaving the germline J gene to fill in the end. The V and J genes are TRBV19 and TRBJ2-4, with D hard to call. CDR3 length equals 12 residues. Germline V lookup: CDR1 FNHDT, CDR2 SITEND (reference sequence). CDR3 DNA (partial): TGTGCCAGCAGTACGACAAAAAAC. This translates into CASSTTKN. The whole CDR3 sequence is CASSTTKNTLYF.

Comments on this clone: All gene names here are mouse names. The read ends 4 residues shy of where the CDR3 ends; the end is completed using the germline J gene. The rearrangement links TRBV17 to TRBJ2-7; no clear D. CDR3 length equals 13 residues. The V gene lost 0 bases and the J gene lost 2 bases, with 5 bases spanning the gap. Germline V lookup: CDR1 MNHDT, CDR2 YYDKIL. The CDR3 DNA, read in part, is TGTGCTAGCAGTAGAGATCTCGCCTAT. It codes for CASSRDLAY. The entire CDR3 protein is CASSRDLAYEQYF.

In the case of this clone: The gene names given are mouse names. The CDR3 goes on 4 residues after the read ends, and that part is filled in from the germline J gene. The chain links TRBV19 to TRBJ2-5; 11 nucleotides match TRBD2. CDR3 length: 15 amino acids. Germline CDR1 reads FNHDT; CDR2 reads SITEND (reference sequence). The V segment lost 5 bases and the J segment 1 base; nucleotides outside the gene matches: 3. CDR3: CASRTLGGHQDTQYF. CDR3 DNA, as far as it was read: TGTGCCAGCAGGACACTGGGGGGGCACCAAGAC.

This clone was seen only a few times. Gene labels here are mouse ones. The DNA read from the CDR3 is TGTGCCAGCAGTATACAGGGAGCAAACACA. It is translated as CASSIQGANT. The full CDR3 sequence reads CASSIQGANTEVFF. The chain is built from TRBV19 and TRBJ1-1; possible D gene TRBD1, 5 bases. The CDR3 is cut off 4 residues early in the read; its end comes from the germline J gene. The V and J ends lost 1 base and 0 bases respectively, with 7 bases between them. Germline assignment: CDR1 FNHDT and CDR2 SITEND (reference sequence). The CDR3 is 14 amino acids. Using reference TRBV19 and TRBJ1-1 for the parts outside the CDR3, the full variable domain is GGIITQTPKFLIGQEGQKLTLKCQQNFNHDTMYWYRQDSGKGLRLIYYSITENDLQKGDLSEGYDASREKKSSFSLTVTSAQKNEMAVFLCASSIQGANTEVFFGKGTRLTVV.

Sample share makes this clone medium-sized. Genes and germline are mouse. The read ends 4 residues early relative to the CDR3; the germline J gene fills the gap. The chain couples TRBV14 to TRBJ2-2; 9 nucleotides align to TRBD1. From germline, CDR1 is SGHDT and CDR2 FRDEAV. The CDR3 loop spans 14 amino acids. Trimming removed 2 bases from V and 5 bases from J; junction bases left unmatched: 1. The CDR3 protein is CASSLGTGTGQLYF. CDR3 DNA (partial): TGTGCCAGCAGTTTGGGGACAGGGACCGGG.

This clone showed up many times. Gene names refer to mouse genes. The chain's CDR3 is CASSPWTGGPSQNTLYF. The sequenced CDR3 bases are TGTGCCAGCAGCCCTTGGACTGGGGGGCCTAGTCAAAAC. V gene TRBV5 combines with J gene TRBJ2-4, with 11 bases matching TRBD2. Read sequence stops 4 residues before the CDR3 end, and the germline J gene provides the missing end. Germline CDR1 reads LGHNA; CDR2 reads YNLKQL (reference sequence). CDR3 length: 17 amino acids. J lost 0 bases, V lost 4 bases, and 6 bases had no gene match.

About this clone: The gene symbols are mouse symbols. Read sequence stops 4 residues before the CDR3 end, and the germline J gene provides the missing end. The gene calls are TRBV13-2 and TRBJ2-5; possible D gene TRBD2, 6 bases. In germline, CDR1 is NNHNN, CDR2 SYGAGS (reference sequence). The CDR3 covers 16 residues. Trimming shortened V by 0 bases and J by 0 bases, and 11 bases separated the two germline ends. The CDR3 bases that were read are TGTGCCAGCGGTGATGTTCTGGGGTTTAACCAAGAC. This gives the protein CASGDVLGFNQD. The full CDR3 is CASGDVLGFNQDTQYF.

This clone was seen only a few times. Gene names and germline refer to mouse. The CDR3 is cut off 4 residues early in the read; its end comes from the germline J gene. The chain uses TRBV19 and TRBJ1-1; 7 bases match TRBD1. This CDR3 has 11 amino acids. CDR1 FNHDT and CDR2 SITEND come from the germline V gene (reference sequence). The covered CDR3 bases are TGTGCCAGCAGTGACAGGGCA. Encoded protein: CASSDRA. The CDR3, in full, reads CASSDRAEVFF.

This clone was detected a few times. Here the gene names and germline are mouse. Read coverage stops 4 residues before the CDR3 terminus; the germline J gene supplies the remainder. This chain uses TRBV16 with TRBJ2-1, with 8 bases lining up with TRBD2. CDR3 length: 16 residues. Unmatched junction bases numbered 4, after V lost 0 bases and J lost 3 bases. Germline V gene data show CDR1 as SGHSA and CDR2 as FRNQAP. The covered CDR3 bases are TGTGCAAGCAGCTTAGAAGTGGGGGGGGGCTATGCT. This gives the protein CASSLEVGGGYA. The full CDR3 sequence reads CASSLEVGGGYAEQFF.

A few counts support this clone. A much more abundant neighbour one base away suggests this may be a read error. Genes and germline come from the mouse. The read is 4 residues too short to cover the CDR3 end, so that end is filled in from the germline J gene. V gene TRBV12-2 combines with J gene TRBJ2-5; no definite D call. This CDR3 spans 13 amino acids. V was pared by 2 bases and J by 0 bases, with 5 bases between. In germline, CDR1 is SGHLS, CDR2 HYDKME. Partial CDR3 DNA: TGTGCCAGCTCTCGCAGGAACCAAGAC. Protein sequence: CASSRRNQD. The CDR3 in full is CASSRRNQDTQYF.